A single TCR beta chain is shown here with its context. The CDR3 has 16 amino acids. Germline V gives CDR1 LNHNV, CDR2 YYDKDF (reference sequence). V was pared by 2 bases and J by 2 bases, with 8 bases of the junction left unmatched. In the source study's methods: The assay estimated nucleated cells by amplifying reference gene primers. This table comes from immunoSEQ multiplex PCR, and its TCRdb copy is limited to in-frame clones, with some not included. V and J calls and clone size follow that table, whereas D and trimming were derived from the DNA. The data hold under 250,000 clones, with around four fifths observed a single time. The data were obtained in a study of blood T cell repertoires in COVID-19. Across the study: The United States, Italy and Spain were the sources of the acute and convalescent COVID-19 samples. PBMCs, B-cell-depleted T cells, or T cells provided the cDNA or gDNA that made up the material.

The receptor comes from a young man who had recovered from COVID-19. The gene calls are TRBV15 and TRBJ1-1; 7 bases are shared with TRBD1. The sample comprised peripheral blood. CDR3: CATSRRGTAINTEAFF. The CDR3 DNA sequence: TGTGCCACCAGCAGACGGGGGACAGCGATTAACACTGAAGCTTTCTTT.